These 23 T cell receptor beta chains were all obtained from the same sample, sequenced in a study of blood T cell repertoires in COVID-19. Libraries were prepared by immunoSEQ multiplex PCR; TCRdb keeps only in-frame clonotypes and omits some of them. The table has 250,000 to 350,000 clones, roughly 80% seen once. The sequencing sample was made of peripheral blood. The receptors were sampled from a human donor with COVID-19, enrolled during active disease. The donor label of this sample is uncertain.

This rearrangement joins TRBV5-1 to TRBJ2-1, with D perhaps TRBD1 (6 bases). CDR3 length equals 20 residues. Germline V gene data show CDR1 as SGHRS and CDR2 as YFSETQ. V lost 4 bases, J lost 8 bases, and 34 bases lay in between. CDR3 in DNA: TGCGCCAGCAGCGGAGGTTCCGGGCAGGGGAGAGTAGTTTATCAATATGAGCAGTTCTTC. Its translation: CASSGGSGQGRVVYQYEQFF.

The chain uses TRBV15 and TRBJ1-6, with 10 bases fitting TRBD1. The CDR3 is 15 residues long. V trimming: 3 bases; J trimming: 10 bases; junction bases outside the gene matches: 6. Germline CDR1 LNHNV, CDR2 YYDKDF (reference sequence). CDR3 protein: CATSRRTGGRSPLHF. As DNA, the CDR3 is TGTGCCACCAGCAGGAGGACAGGGGGAAGGTCACCCCTCCACTTT. Drawing the rest from reference TRBV15 and TRBJ1-6, the complete variable domain is DAMVIQNPRYQVTQFGKPVTLSCSQTLNHNVMYWYQQKSSQAPKLLFHYYDKDFNNEADTPDNFQSRRPNTSFCFLDIRSPGLGDTAMYLCATSRRTGGRSPLHFGNGTRLTVT.

This chain uses TRBV11-2 with TRBJ1-2; 7 bases are a match to TRBD1. J was trimmed by 3 bases and V by 5 bases; bases with no gene match: 3. CDR1 is SGHAT and CDR2 is FQNNGV in the germline V gene. The CDR3 has 13 residues. CDR3 region: CASSLTGDYGYTF. The CDR3 DNA reads as TGTGCCAGCAGCCTCACAGGGGACTATGGCTACACCTTC.

V gene TRBV6-6 combines with J gene TRBJ1-5; D gene uncertain. V was shortened by 2 bases and J by 6 bases, with 17 bases between the two germline ends. CDR1 is MNHNY and CDR2 is SVGAGI in the germline V gene (reference sequence). CDR3 length: 16 residues. CDR3 region: CASSYTNTVRGQPQHF. CDR3 DNA: TGTGCCAGCAGTTACACAAACACCGTACGAGGTCAGCCCCAGCATTTT.

V and J are TRBV2 and TRBJ2-7; TRBD2 agrees at 10 bases. CDR3 size: 16 residues. Germline V gene sequence: CDR1 SNHLY, CDR2 FYNNEI. J lost 1 base, V lost 4 bases, and 7 bases had no gene match. In DNA form, the CDR3 reads TGTGCCAGCAGTGCCGGCACTAGCGGGACATCCTACGAGCAGTACTTC. This encodes CASSAGTSGTSYEQYF. The full variable domain, rest sourced from reference TRBV2 and TRBJ2-7, is EPEVTQTPSHQVTQMGQEVILRCVPISNHLYFYWYRQILGQKVEFLVSFYNNEISEKSEIFDDQFSVERPDGSNFTLKIRSTKLEDSAMYFCASSAGTSGTSYEQYFGPGTRLTVT.

V gene TRBV4-2 combines with J gene TRBJ2-7, with 8 bases identical to TRBD2. Losses at the gene ends were 1 base for V and 6 bases for J; bases not matched to a gene: 2. This CDR3 region has 13 residues. Germline CDR1 and CDR2: LGHNA and YNFKEQ. DNA for the CDR3: TGTGCCAGCAGCCAAGTCGGGGGGGGCGAGCAGTACTTC. Its translation: CASSQVGGGEQYF.

V is TRBV5-5 and J is TRBJ1-3, with D perhaps matching TRBD1 (6 bases). Germline CDR1 SGHKS, CDR2 YYEKEE (reference sequence). This CDR3 is 18 amino acids long. V was cut by 0 bases and J by 0 bases, with 16 bases left in between. CDR3: CASSLAISQGLSGNTIYF. In DNA form, the CDR3 reads TGTGCCAGCAGCTTGGCCATATCCCAGGGGCTCTCTGGAAACACCATATATTTT.

The V gene is TRBV5-1, the J gene TRBJ2-1; a possible D gene is TRBD1 (5 bases). Trimming took off 0 bases at V and 0 bases at J, with 10 bases between the two ends. The CDR3 is made up of 16 amino acids. Per germline, CDR1 SGHRS and CDR2 YFSETQ. The CDR3, as DNA: TGCGCCAGCAGCTTGGATTTGACAGCCTCCTACAATGAGCAGTTCTTC. Protein product: CASSLDLTASYNEQFF.

This clone came up a few times. The chain is built from TRBV27 and TRBJ2-2; D gene ambiguous. The CDR3 has 15 residues. The V end lost 1 base, the J end lost 4 bases, and 10 bases lay between the germline ends. Germline loops: CDR1 MNHEY, CDR2 SMNVEV (reference sequence). This CDR3 reads CASSLLGVPTGELFF. CDR3 nucleotides: TGTGCCAGCAGTTTATTGGGCGTACCCACCGGGGAGCTGTTTTTT.

The chain couples TRBV10-3 to TRBJ2-2; 12 nucleotides align to TRBD1. The V gene end was trimmed by 6 bases and the J gene end by 6 bases; junction bases not matched to a gene: 5. This CDR3 spans 15 amino acids. The germline gives CDR1 ENHRY, CDR2 SYGVKD. CDR3 amino acids: CAIRAGQGAPGELFF. DNA for the CDR3: TGTGCCATCAGGGCGGGACAGGGGGCGCCCGGGGAGCTGTTTTTT.

The V and J genes are TRBV9 and TRBJ2-1, with TRBD2 matching over 10 bases. Germline V lookup: CDR1 SGDLS, CDR2 YYNGEE. CDR3 length equals 16 residues. The ends lost 3 bases at V and 12 bases at J; junction bases unmatched: 15. CDR3 in amino acids: CASSAPGSSGRVWQFF. In nucleotides, the CDR3 is TGTGCCAGCAGCGCCCCGGGTTCAAGCGGGAGGGTCTGGCAGTTCTTC. Based on the CDR3 plus reference TRBV9 and TRBJ2-1, the full variable domain is DSGVTQTPKHLITATGQRVTLRCSPRSGDLSVYWYQQSLDQGLQFLIQYYNGEERAKGNILERFSAQQFPDLHSELNLSSLELGDSALYFCASSAPGSSGRVWQFFGPGTRLTVL.

In its sample, this clone was seen once. The gene calls are TRBV30 and TRBJ1-1; 8 positions agree with TRBD1. J gave up 7 bases and V 4 bases, and 17 bases lay outside the gene matches. The CDR3 consists of 16 residues. Germline CDR1 reads GTSNPN; CDR2 reads SVGIG (reference sequence). CDR3: CAWKVSGQALRGEAFF. CDR3 DNA: TGTGCCTGGAAAGTGTCGGGACAGGCCCTTCGGGGTGAAGCTTTCTTT.

The rearrangement joins TRBV11-2 to TRBJ2-7; 7 nucleotides line up with TRBD2. Germline CDR1 SGHAT, CDR2 FQNNGV. The junction had 16 bases not matched to a gene; V was cut back by 3 bases and J by 2 bases. The CDR3 runs 18 residues. The CDR3 nucleotides are TGTGCCAGCAGCTTGGCCCCGGGCGGGCGGGAGCGACCCTACGAGCAGTACTTC. Translating it yields CASSLAPGGRERPYEQYF. Variable domain in full (rest from reference TRBV11-2 and TRBJ2-7): EAGVAQSPRYKIIEKRQSVAFWCNPISGHATLYWYQQILGQGPKLLIQFQNNGVVDDSQLPKDRFSAERLKGVDSTLKIQPAKLEDSAVYLCASSLAPGGRERPYEQYFGPGTRLTVT.

The CDR3 DNA reads TGTGCCAGCAGCGGGCATTTGGCTAGCGGGTCCTACGAGCAGTACTTC. Protein product: CASSGHLASGSYEQYF. The chain employs TRBV3-1 (or the pseudogene TRBV3-2) and TRBJ2-7; 8 nucleotides line up with TRBD2. The CDR3 covers 16 residues. V dropped 5 bases and J dropped 1; count of bases not matched to a gene: 10. In germline, CDR1 is LGHDT, CDR2 YNNKEL (reference sequence).

V usage is TRBV3-1 (or the pseudogene TRBV3-2) and J usage is TRBJ2-7; D is possibly TRBD1 (7 bases). The CDR3 spans 15 residues. The V gene's germline CDR1 is LGHDT and CDR2 YNNKEL (reference sequence). Trimming cost V 3 bases and J 2 bases, with 14 bases left between them. In nucleotides, the CDR3 is TGTGCCAGCAGCCACAGGGGGGTCAAAGCCTACGAGCAGTACTTC. Encoded protein: CASSHRGVKAYEQYF.

CDR3 amino acids: CASSFKNRESNTEAFF. Written as DNA, the CDR3 is TGCGCCAGCAGCTTTAAGAACAGGGAATCGAACACTGAAGCTTTCTTT. The chain employs TRBV5-1 and TRBJ1-1; a possible D gene is TRBD1 (6 bases). The V end was cut by 2 bases, the J end by 1 base, with 15 bases between. Germline V lookup: CDR1 SGHRS, CDR2 YFSETQ. CDR3 length equals 16 residues.

J is TRBJ2-5 and V is TRBV18; 9 bases align to TRBD1. The CDR3 loop spans 15 amino acids. Germline assignment: CDR1 KGHSH and CDR2 LQKENI. The junction had 7 bases not matched to a gene; V was cut back by 3 bases and J by 5 bases. Here the CDR3 DNA reads TGTGCCAGCTCACCCGAACAGGGGGCCTGGGAGACCCAGTACTTC. Translation gives CASSPEQGAWETQYF.

The chain uses TRBV12-3 or TRBV12-4 and TRBJ1-6, with 7 positions matching TRBD1. The CDR3 runs to 11 residues. Trimming removed 6 bases from V and 14 bases from J; junction bases left unmatched: 4. This CDR3 reads CASSLGQALHF. The CDR3 nucleotides read TGTGCCAGCAGCCTTGGACAGGCCCTCCACTTT.

The CDR3 DNA is TGTGCCAGCAGCCGGACTAGCGGGAGGGCCGAGCAGTTCTTC. Its translation is CASSRTSGRAEQFF. V is TRBV11-3 and J is TRBJ2-1; 15 bases are a match to TRBD2. The CDR3 totals 14 residues. Germline V lookup: CDR1 SGHNT, CDR2 YENEEA. V shed 5 bases, J shed 10 bases, and the junction held 3 bases outside the gene matches.

With respect to this clone: An end of the junction differs from the germline gene, which may be a read error. This chain links TRBV7-7 with TRBJ2-5; tentative D call: TRBD1 (5 bases). This CDR3 region has 14 residues. CDR1 and CDR2 (germline): SSHAT, FNYEAQ (reference sequence). CDR3 in amino acids: CASSLVQGQETQYF. For the CDR3, the DNA is TGTGCTAGCAGCTTAGTCCAGGGCCAAGAGACCCAGTACTTC. The full variable domain, its missing parts supplied by reference TRBV7-7 and TRBJ2-5, is GAGVSQSPRYKVTKRGQDVTLRCDPISSHATLYWYQQALGQGPEFLTYFNYEAQPDKSGLPSDRFSAERPEGSISTLTIQRTEQRDSAMYRCASSLVQGQETQYFGPGTRLLVL.

The chain couples TRBV28 to TRBJ1-2; 7 bases agree with TRBD1. This CDR3 region has 13 residues. The ends lost 2 bases at V and 6 bases at J; junction bases unmatched: 3. Germline V gene data show CDR1 as MDHEN and CDR2 as SYDVKM. CDR3 in amino acids: CASSLTGAHGYTF. CDR3 in DNA: TGTGCCAGCAGTTTAACAGGGGCGCATGGCTACACCTTC.

The chain recombines TRBV27 with TRBJ2-3; D perhaps matches TRBD1 (6 bases). The germline V gene encodes CDR1 MNHEY and CDR2 SMNVEV (reference sequence). Deletions cut 5 bases from V and 4 bases from J, with 16 bases between. The CDR3 is made up of 15 amino acids. The CDR3 DNA reads TGTGCCAGCAGTAGACAGGCCACTCGGGCAGATACGCAGTATTTT. Translating gives CASSRQATRADTQYF.

The V and J genes are TRBV19 and TRBJ2-7, with 8 bases aligning to TRBD1. The V and J ends lost 5 bases and 3 bases, in that order; junction bases with no gene match: 6. The CDR3 consists of 14 residues. Germline-derived CDR1 and CDR2 are LNHDA and SQIVND (reference sequence). CDR3 sequence reads: CASSHGTGFYEQYF. CDR3 in DNA: TGTGCCAGTAGTCATGGGACAGGATTCTACGAGCAGTACTTC.